The subject of this entry is one T cell receptor beta chain. Cohorts were determined from participant-reported clinical history. This specimen belongs to a study of blood T cell repertoires in COVID-19. Looking at the study overall: Nucleic acid was either cDNA or gDNA, and it came from T cells, B-cell-depleted T cells, or PBMCs.

Authors' data handling: From reference gene primer amplification, estimates of nucleated cell counts were derived. Only in-frame clones appear in the TCRdb table, and some are missing; sequencing was by immunoSEQ multiplex PCR. The V and J calls and clone size were taken over from that table, and D and trimming were inferred from the DNA. Of hundreds of thousands of clones listed, more than 70% were seen once; the top ten hold 1.4%. The CDR3 length is 18 residues. Germline V CDR1 and CDR2: MDHEN, SYDVKM. V shed 0 bases, J shed 2 bases, and the junction held 9 bases outside the gene matches. The chain employs TRBV28 and TRBJ2-3, with 9 bases matching TRBD2. This receptor was taken from a woman younger than 30 who had been exposed to COVID-19. Sequenced material: PBMCs or T cells enriched from blood (not recorded which). CDR3 sequence: CASSLWGGASGNTDTQYF. CDR3 bases: TGTGCCAGCAGTTTATGGGGAGGGGCTAGCGGGAACACAGATACGCAGTATTTT.